This T cell receptor beta chain was captured in a study of tumor and adjacent non-tumor tissue in lung cancer. Study-wide context: Aged about 31 to 80 years, patients included roughly 10 men and 4 or 5 women with stage I to III disease. Study outcomes and limitations: Shorter survival was associated with higher TCR diversity in tumors. Significantly higher TCR diversity was found in tumor than normal lung.

The template was RNA from unsorted bulk tissue. This CDR3 comprises 13 residues. CDR1 is MNHEY, CDR2 SVGAGI, per germline. Three rounds of nested PCR, following a modified ARM-PCR protocol, produced the TCRbeta library. In TCRdb, the multiplex PCR reads were re-called with MiXCR into one record per CDR3 protein. The profile shows tens of thousands of distinct CDR3 sequences, around 80% of them singletons. A word on this clonotype: The antigen is unknown. A read error may account for a junction end that differs from germline.

The sequenced sample was lung tumor tissue. This chain uses TRBV6-5 with TRBJ2-3; D is uncertain. The source is a woman between 50 and 59 years old with non-small cell lung cancer. CDR3: CASRYVATDTLYF. CDR3 sequence (DNA): TGTGCCAGCAGATACGTGGCCACAGATACGCTGTATTTT.